Listed here are 24 T cell receptor beta chains from one sample, sequenced in a study of PD-1 blockade in mismatch repair-deficient tumors. Time point specified: roughly 11-day in vitro stimulation with candidate neoantigen peptide 6. No antigen has been assigned to these receptors. Generated by immunoSEQ multiplex PCR, the TCRdb table keeps only in-frame clones and is missing some. Of about 14,000 clones listed, more than 85% were seen once; the top ten hold less than 5%. The source material was cells cultured in vitro, sampled from a patient treated with pembrolizumab. The receptors originated from an adult with mismatch repair-deficient cancer.

The chain couples TRBV6-5 to TRBJ2-2; D is undetermined. There are 12 residues in the CDR3. The V end was cut by 2 bases, the J end by 2 bases, with 0 bases between. Germline V lookup: CDR1 MNHEY, CDR2 SVGAGI. CDR3 bases: TGTGCCAGCAGTTACAACACCGGGGAGCTGTTTTTT. Its protein is CASSYNTGELFF.

The V gene is TRBV7-9, the J gene TRBJ1-1; a possible D gene is TRBD1 (6 bases). The CDR3 contains 16 residues. Between the trimmed V and J ends, which lost 4 bases and 3 bases, there was a span of 18 bases. Germline values: CDR1 SEHNR, CDR2 FQNEAQ (reference sequence). CDR3 nucleotides: TGTGCCAGCAGCTCTAGCGGAGGGAAGGGGGACACTGAAGCTTTCTTT. Amino acid sequence: CASSSSGGKGDTEAFF.

CDR3 protein: CASSMGQGAGEQFF. The CDR3, as DNA: TGTGCCAGTAGTATGGGACAGGGGGCGGGTGAGCAGTTCTTC. V gene TRBV19 combines with J gene TRBJ2-1, with 12 bases matching TRBD1. The V gene end was trimmed by 3 bases and the J gene end by 9 bases; junction bases not matched to a gene: 3. CDR1 LNHDA and CDR2 SQIVND come from the germline V gene (reference sequence). The CDR3 is 14 amino acids.

The chain has TRBV9 and TRBJ2-3; D is possibly TRBD2 (5 bases). The germline gives CDR1 SGDLS, CDR2 YYNGEE. The CDR3 is 13 amino acids. V lost 3 bases and J lost 11, with 16 bases in between. The DNA for the CDR3 is TGTGCCAGCAGCGCCAGTGGGGAGACTTTGCAGTATTTT. Amino acids: CASSASGETLQYF.

V usage is TRBV4-1 and J usage is TRBJ1-2, with D possibly TRBD1 on 6 matching bases. The CDR3 extends over 16 amino acids. Germline CDR1 and CDR2: MGHRA and YSYEKL. V was pared by 1 base and J by 4 bases, with 16 bases between. The CDR3 DNA sequence: TGCGCCAGCAGCCAAGTCCGGGACACCAACCTCTATGGCTACACCTTC. It encodes CASSQVRDTNLYGYTF.

The chain links TRBV2 to TRBJ1-5; D remains unclear. V lost 4 bases, J lost 0 bases, and 7 bases lay in between. The V gene's germline CDR1 is SNHLY and CDR2 FYNNEI. This CDR3 spans 14 amino acids. The CDR3, as DNA: TGTGCCAGCAGTGGGGTCAATAGCAATCAGCCCCAGCATTTT. Its protein is CASSGVNSNQPQHF.

The CDR3 sequence is CASSLNGQETTYEQYF. DNA of the CDR3: TGTGCCAGCAGCTTAAACGGGCAGGAAACTACCTACGAGCAGTACTTC. The chain uses TRBV11-1 and TRBJ2-7; the D is unclear. CDR3 length: 16 residues. The V gene's germline CDR1 is SGHAT and CDR2 FQDESV (reference sequence). The V and J ends lost 2 bases and 2 bases respectively, with 16 bases between them.

The chain employs TRBV29-1 and TRBJ1-1, with D unresolved. Germline loops: CDR1 SQVTM, CDR2 ANQGSEA. V lost 7 bases and J lost 0, with 9 bases in between. This CDR3 region has 12 residues. CDR3 region: CSGLQMNTEAFF. The DNA for the CDR3 is TGCAGCGGTCTGCAGATGAACACTGAAGCTTTCTTT.

This chain links TRBV7-2 with TRBJ1-6; D may be TRBD1 (5 bases). Germline V gene data show CDR1 as SGHTA and CDR2 as FQGNSA. The CDR3 sequence is 15 residues long. V was trimmed by 5 bases and J by 7 bases, leaving 15 bases between them. DNA for the CDR3: TGTGCCAGCAGCCCCCGGGACGGTAGAAATTCACCCCTCCACTTT. Its translation is CASSPRDGRNSPLHF.

The chain uses TRBV7-2 and TRBJ2-1, with TRBD2 identical over 9 bases. CDR3 length: 17 residues. From germline, CDR1 is SGHTA and CDR2 FQGNSA. J gave up 5 bases and V 1 base, and 9 bases lay outside the gene matches. The chain's CDR3 is CASSLVAGGRSDNEQFF. The CDR3 DNA reads TGTGCCAGCAGCTTAGTGGCGGGAGGGCGAAGTGACAATGAGCAGTTCTTC.

The chain links TRBV29-1 to TRBJ1-2; tentative D call: TRBD1 (5 bases). Trimming took off 3 bases at V and 4 bases at J, with 27 bases between the two ends. Per the germline V gene, CDR1 is SQVTM and CDR2 is ANQGSEA. The CDR3 loop spans 18 amino acids. Here the CDR3 reads CSVEESSLGTSSPYGYTF. The CDR3 coding sequence is TGCAGCGTTGAGGAGAGTTCTTTGGGGACCAGCTCGCCCTATGGCTACACCTTC.

The chain links TRBV2 to TRBJ1-1; D gene uncertain. This CDR3 comprises 13 residues. V shed 0 bases and J shed 5 bases, with 7 bases lying between them. The germline CDR1 and CDR2 sequences are SNHLY and FYNNEI. The CDR3 DNA follows: TGTGCCAGCAGTGAAGCCCTGAGTACTGAAGCTTTCTTT. This translates into CASSEALSTEAFF.

The J gene is TRBJ2-7, the V gene TRBV27; no reliable D call. The germline V and J ends were trimmed by 5 bases and 5 bases, with 16 bases remaining between them. Germline CDR1 and CDR2: MNHEY and SMNVEV (reference sequence). The CDR3 is 14 amino acids. The CDR3 DNA is TGTGCCAGCAGTCTAAATCCCTTTAGCCACGAGCAGTACTTC. It translates to CASSLNPFSHEQYF.

The chain is built from TRBV5-1 and TRBJ2-1, with 13 bases aligning to TRBD2. The V and J ends lost 6 bases and 0 bases, in that order; junction bases with no gene match: 15. This CDR3 is 20 amino acids long. Germline CDR1 is SGHRS and CDR2 is YFSETQ. The CDR3 protein is CASTDHGGLAGKGSYNEQFF. As DNA, the CDR3 is TGCGCCAGCACCGATCACGGGGGACTAGCGGGAAAAGGCTCCTACAATGAGCAGTTCTTC. Full variable domain (remainder filled in from reference TRBV5-1 and TRBJ2-1): KAGVTQTPRYLIKTRGQQVTLSCSPISGHRSVSWYQQTPGQGLQFLFEYFSETQRNKGNFPGRFSGRQFSNSRSEMNVSTLELGDSALYLCASTDHGGLAGKGSYNEQFFGPGTRLTVL.

V and J are TRBV27 and TRBJ1-1, with 9 positions matching TRBD1. The germline CDR1 and CDR2 sequences are MNHEY and SMNVEV (reference sequence). The V and J ends lost 6 bases and 7 bases, in that order; junction bases with no gene match: 12. This CDR3 spans 15 amino acids. The CDR3 DNA reads TGTGCCAGCAGGGGAGTAGGACAGGGGCGGGGTGAAGCTTTCTTT. This sequence encodes CASRGVGQGRGEAFF.

This clone was observed once. The chain is built from TRBV4-1 and TRBJ1-5; D may be TRBD1 (6 bases). This CDR3 region has 14 residues. The V gene lost 2 bases and the J gene lost 2 bases, with 7 bases spanning the gap. Germline CDR1 MGHRA, CDR2 YSYEKL. The CDR3: CASSQTGRNQPQHF. CDR3 DNA: TGCGCCAGCAGCCAAACAGGGCGCAATCAGCCCCAGCATTTT.

This clone was seen a single time. The CDR3 region is CASSFGTTSYNEQFF. In nucleotides, the CDR3 is TGTGCCAGCAGCTTCGGGACTACCTCCTACAATGAGCAGTTCTTC. The rearrangement joins TRBV7-3 to TRBJ2-1, with 7 bases fitting TRBD2. Germline CDR1 and CDR2: SGHTA and FQGTGA. Trimming cost V 3 bases and J 0 bases; bases outside gene matches: 2. The CDR3 has 15 amino acids.

The chain is built from TRBV6-1 and TRBJ1-5; D ambiguous. The CDR3 extends over 15 amino acids. Germline lookup yields CDR1 MNHNS and CDR2 SASEGT. Trimming took 2 bases from V and 0 from J, leaving 8 bases between them. CDR3 sequence: CASSEWGFSNQPQHF. CDR3 DNA sequence: TGTGCCAGCAGTGAATGGGGTTTTAGCAATCAGCCCCAGCATTTT.

The V call is TRBV10-2, the J call TRBJ2-7; D gene unclear. CDR1 and CDR2 (germline): WSHSY, SAAADI. The CDR3 totals 13 residues. The germline V and J ends were trimmed by 4 bases and 1 base, with 8 bases remaining between them. The CDR3 reads CASSGGGSYEQYF. CDR3 nucleotides: TGCGCCAGCAGTGGGGGTGGGTCCTACGAGCAGTACTTC.

The chain uses TRBV28 and TRBJ2-7; 7 nucleotides match TRBD1. Germline lookup yields CDR1 MDHEN and CDR2 SYDVKM. The CDR3 totals 13 residues. V shed 10 bases and J 2 bases; nucleotides not matched to a gene: 8. The CDR3 region is CATGTARPYEQYF. CDR3 in DNA: TGTGCCACCGGGACAGCGAGACCCTACGAGCAGTACTTC.

The V and J genes are TRBV4-1 and TRBJ2-6; D tentatively reads TRBD1 or TRBD2 (6 bases each). V lost 2 bases to trimming and J lost 1 base, with 12 bases between them. The CDR3 sequence is 17 residues long. Germline V CDR1 and CDR2: MGHRA, YSYEKL. The CDR3 sequence is CASSQYRGGSGANVLTF. The DNA of the CDR3 is TGCGCCAGCAGCCAATACCGAGGGGGGTCTGGGGCCAACGTCCTGACTTTC.

The chain has TRBV9 and TRBJ2-4, with 7 bases identical to TRBD2. J was trimmed by 3 bases and V by 0 bases; bases with no gene match: 3. This CDR3 comprises 15 residues. Germline V gene data show CDR1 as SGDLS and CDR2 as YYNGEE. Here the CDR3 reads CASSVDGRDKNIQYF. The CDR3 region has the DNA TGTGCCAGCAGCGTAGATGGGAGGGACAAAAACATTCAGTACTTC. The full variable domain, its missing parts supplied by reference TRBV9 and TRBJ2-4, is DSGVTQTPKHLITATGQRVTLRCSPRSGDLSVYWYQQSLDQGLQFLIQYYNGEERAKGNILERFSAQQFPDLHSELNLSSLELGDSALYFCASSVDGRDKNIQYFGAGTRLSVL.

The chain has TRBV9 and TRBJ2-1; D is unclear. The CDR3 covers 15 residues. CDR1 and CDR2 from the germline V gene are SGDLS and YYNGEE. Trimming pared 0 bases from V and 2 bases from J, leaving 9 bases between. In nucleotides, the CDR3 is TGTGCCAGCAGCGTAGGGGCTCAGGCCTACAATGAGCAGTTCTTC. It translates to CASSVGAQAYNEQFF.

The chain joins TRBV7-6 to TRBJ2-1, with 11 nucleotides matching TRBD2. Germline trimming cut 6 bases from V and 4 bases from J; bases unmatched to any gene: 5. This CDR3 has 15 residues. CDR1 is SGHVS and CDR2 is FNYEAQ in the germline V gene. The CDR3 loop is CASSELAGEYNEQFF. The CDR3 region has the DNA TGTGCCAGCAGTGAACTAGCGGGAGAGTACAATGAGCAGTTCTTC.